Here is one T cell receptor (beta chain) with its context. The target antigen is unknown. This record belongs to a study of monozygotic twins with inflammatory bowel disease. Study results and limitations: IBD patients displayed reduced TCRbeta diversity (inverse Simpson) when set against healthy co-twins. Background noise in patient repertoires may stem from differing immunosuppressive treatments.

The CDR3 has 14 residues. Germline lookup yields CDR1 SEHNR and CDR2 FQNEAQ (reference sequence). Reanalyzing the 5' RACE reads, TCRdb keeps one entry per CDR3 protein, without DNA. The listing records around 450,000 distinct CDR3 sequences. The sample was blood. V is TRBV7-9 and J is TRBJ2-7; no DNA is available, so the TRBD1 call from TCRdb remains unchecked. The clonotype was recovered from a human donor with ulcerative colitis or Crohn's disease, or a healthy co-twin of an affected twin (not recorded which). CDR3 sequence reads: CASSWDRYSYEQYF.